These 23 T cell receptor beta chains originate from one sample sequenced in a study of blood T cell repertoires in COVID-19. Using immunoSEQ multiplex PCR, the repertoire was profiled, and TCRdb retains in-frame clones only, with some absent. Of about 120,000 clones listed, roughly 84% are singletons. The sequenced sample consisted of peripheral blood. Source of these receptors: a woman aged 80 or older with acute or convalescent COVID-19.

The chain uses TRBV11-2 and TRBJ2-7; TRBD1 agrees at 9 bases. The germline V gene has CDR1 SGHAT and CDR2 FQNNGV. Losses at the gene ends were 3 bases for V and 0 bases for J; bases not matched to a gene: 6. This CDR3 region has 16 residues. As DNA, the CDR3 is TGTGCCAGCAGCTTGGGCGGGACAGGGACCTCCTACGAGCAGTACTTC. It specifies CASSLGGTGTSYEQYF. Together with reference TRBV11-2 and TRBJ2-7, the CDR3 gives the full variable domain: EAGVAQSPRYKIIEKRQSVAFWCNPISGHATLYWYQQILGQGPKLLIQFQNNGVVDDSQLPKDRFSAERLKGVDSTLKIQPAKLEDSAVYLCASSLGGTGTSYEQYFGPGTRLTVT.

The chain employs TRBV3-1 (or the pseudogene TRBV3-2) and TRBJ1-3; D remains unclear. V lost 4 bases and J lost 5, with 6 bases in between. The CDR3 is 12 residues long. CDR1 is LGHDT and CDR2 is YNNKEL in the germline V gene (reference sequence). The CDR3 protein is CASSLFRNTIYF. Here the CDR3 DNA reads TGTGCCAGCAGCCTATTTAGAAACACCATATATTTT.

The chain is built from TRBV5-1 and TRBJ2-5; D uncertain. The CDR3 runs to 13 residues. CDR1 and CDR2 from the germline V gene are SGHRS and YFSETQ. V lost 5 bases to trimming and J lost 0 bases, with 8 bases between them. Written as DNA, the CDR3 is TGCGCCAGCAGTTACTCGTACCAAGAGACCCAGTACTTC. Translating gives CASSYSYQETQYF.

The rearrangement links TRBV24-1 to TRBJ1-2; D not certain. Trimming removed 5 bases from V and 4 bases from J, with 10 bases in between. This CDR3 contains 13 residues. Germline V lookup: CDR1 KGHDR, CDR2 SFDVKD. This CDR3 reads CATSVEGVYGYTF. CDR3 DNA sequence: TGTGCCACCAGTGTGGAGGGTGTCTATGGCTACACCTTC.

As regards this clone: The junction does not match germline at one end; this may be a read error. The genes are TRBV7-9 and TRBJ1-1; possible D gene TRBD1, 6 bases. Germline V gives CDR1 SEHNR, CDR2 FQNEAQ (reference sequence). This CDR3 is built from 14 residues. Here the CDR3 reads CASTLQGPNTEAFF. The CDR3 DNA is TGTGCCAGCACCTTACAGGGCCCGAACACTGAAGCTTTCTTT.

V gene TRBV11-2 combines with J gene TRBJ2-3; the D gene is possibly TRBD2 (5 bases). Between the trimmed V and J ends, which lost 4 bases and 4 bases, there was a span of 9 bases. The germline V gene encodes CDR1 SGHAT and CDR2 FQNNGV. This CDR3 contains 13 residues. The chain's CDR3 is CASSWPSSDTQYF. The CDR3 DNA reads TGTGCCAGCAGCTGGCCTAGCTCAGATACGCAGTATTTT.

The gene calls are TRBV11-3 and TRBJ2-7, with TRBD2 matching 7 bases. The germline V gene encodes CDR1 SGHNT and CDR2 YENEEA. CDR3 length: 14 residues. Trimming at V came to 3 bases and at J to 5 bases, leaving 7 bases not matched to a gene. For the CDR3, the DNA is TGTGCCAGCAGCTTGGACGGAGGGACTAACGAGCAGTACTTC. Protein: CASSLDGGTNEQYF.

The genes are TRBV6-5 and TRBJ2-1, with TRBD1 matching over 8 bases. The CDR3 consists of 16 residues. V gave up 0 bases and J gave up 1 base; unmatched junction bases: 2. Germline V gene sequence: CDR1 MNHEY, CDR2 SVGAGI. The CDR3 coding sequence is TGTGCCAGCAGTTACTCGAGACAGGGGTCCTACAATGAGCAGTTCTTC. This translates into CASSYSRQGSYNEQFF.

Of note for this clone: A junction end diverges from the germline sequence, so it may reflect a read error. This rearrangement joins TRBV19 to TRBJ1-2; D is unresolved. CDR3 length: 10 residues. CDR1 and CDR2 from the germline V gene are LNHDA and SQIVND (reference sequence). The CDR3, as DNA: TGTGCCAGCAGTAACTATGGCTACACCTTC. Translating it yields CASSNYGYTF.

On this clone: The same CDR3 is also encoded by other DNA sequences in this sample. The chain recombines TRBV6-5 with TRBJ1-6, with 10 positions matching TRBD1. This CDR3 contains 13 residues. The germline gives CDR1 MNHEY, CDR2 SVGAGI. J lost 9 bases, V lost 6 bases, and 2 bases had no gene match. In DNA form, the CDR3 reads TGTGCCAGCAGGGGGACAGGGGCTTCACCCCTCCACTTT. Translated, it gives CASRGTGASPLHF.

J is TRBJ2-7 and V is TRBV9; TRBD1 agrees at 7 bases. CDR3 length: 13 amino acids. V lost 4 bases and J lost 6; bases outside the gene matches: 7. Germline V gene sequence: CDR1 SGDLS, CDR2 YYNGEE. Written as DNA, the CDR3 is TGTGCCAGCAGCTTGACAGGGTCGAGCGAGCAGTACTTC. This translates into CASSLTGSSEQYF.

The chain links TRBV29-1 to TRBJ2-1, with TRBD2 matching 9 bases. Germline trimming cut 2 bases from V and 8 bases from J; bases unmatched to any gene: 10. The germline gives CDR1 SQVTM, CDR2 ANQGSEA. The CDR3 is 15 amino acids. The CDR3 DNA sequence: TGCAGCGTTGAAACAAGTAGCGGGGGTTGGCATGAGCAGTTCTTC. Amino acids: CSVETSSGGWHEQFF.

This chain connects TRBV7-9 to TRBJ2-7; 7 bases map to TRBD1. CDR3 length: 12 residues. Losses at the gene ends were 5 bases for V and 3 bases for J; bases not matched to a gene: 1. The V gene's germline CDR1 is SEHNR and CDR2 FQNEAQ (reference sequence). The DNA for the CDR3 is TGTGCCAGCAGCCCAGGGGGCTACGAGCAGTACTTC. This sequence encodes CASSPGGYEQYF.

The chain recombines TRBV18 with TRBJ2-7; possible D gene TRBD2, 6 bases. This CDR3 comprises 14 residues. In germline, CDR1 is KGHSH, CDR2 LQKENI. V was shortened by 3 bases and J by 3 bases, with 12 bases between the two germline ends. The CDR3 sequence: CASSPWDSSYEQYF. Written as DNA, the CDR3 is TGTGCCAGCTCACCTTGGGACTCCAGCTACGAGCAGTACTTC.

The chain has TRBV3-1 (or the pseudogene TRBV3-2) and TRBJ2-2; TRBD1 agrees at 7 bases. Germline V gene sequence: CDR1 LGHDT, CDR2 YNNKEL (reference sequence). V shed 4 bases and J 0 bases; nucleotides not matched to a gene: 17. The CDR3 spans 20 residues. The CDR3 bases are TGTGCCAGCAGCCTAGGGTTTAAGGGGGCAGCCCACTCGAACACCGGGGAGCTGTTTTTT. Translating it yields CASSLGFKGAAHSNTGELFF.

This clone was counted a single time. The V gene is TRBV18, the J gene TRBJ2-1; D ambiguous. The CDR3 runs 13 residues. Trimming cost V 2 bases and J 9 bases, with 11 bases left between them. Germline CDR1 reads KGHSH; CDR2 reads LQKENI. CDR3 sequence: CASSPSTLLEQFF. DNA of the CDR3: TGTGCCAGCTCACCATCAACGCTACTTGAGCAGTTCTTC.

Here the CDR3 reads CASIEDGTSGRLSTDTQYF. The DNA of the CDR3 is TGTGCCAGCATTGAGGATGGGACTAGCGGTCGGCTTAGCACAGATACGCAGTATTTT. The chain is built from TRBV2 and TRBJ2-3; 11 bases match TRBD2. Germline assignment: CDR1 SNHLY and CDR2 FYNNEI. The CDR3 is 19 residues long. Trimming cost V 7 bases and J 0 bases; bases outside gene matches: 15.

The chain employs TRBV4-3 and TRBJ2-3; 9 nucleotides match TRBD2. The germline V gene has CDR1 LGHNA and CDR2 YSLEER. Trimming took 0 bases from V and 7 from J; bases not matched to a gene: 5. The length of the CDR3 is 15 residues. DNA of the CDR3: TGCGCCAGCAGCCAAGAGATCGCTAGCGGGAATACGCAGTATTTT. It yields the protein CASSQEIASGNTQYF.

V is TRBV9 and J is TRBJ1-5; D is ambiguous. Germline-derived CDR1 and CDR2 are SGDLS and YYNGEE. CDR3 length: 15 residues. Trimming stripped 0 bases from V and 7 bases from J, with 14 bases between. CDR3 residues: CASSVGAVLGQPQHF. CDR3 in DNA: TGTGCCAGCAGCGTAGGAGCGGTCCTCGGGCAGCCCCAGCATTTT.

This chain connects TRBV6-5 to TRBJ1-1, with D unresolved. V shed 0 bases and J shed 4 bases, with 9 bases lying between them. Looked up from germline, CDR1 is MNHEY and CDR2 is SVGAGI. This CDR3 is built from 14 residues. The DNA for the CDR3 is TGTGCCAGCAGTTACTCAGGAGTAGTCACTGAAGCTTTCTTT. Its translation is CASSYSGVVTEAFF.

This clone was observed a few times. The chain has TRBV5-4 and TRBJ2-2; 10 positions agree with TRBD2. This CDR3 is built from 15 residues. CDR1 and CDR2 (germline): SGHNT, YYREEE (reference sequence). V shed 2 bases and J 7 bases; nucleotides not matched to a gene: 5. The DNA for the CDR3 is TGTGCCAGCAGCTTAGCGGGGGGGCCGGGCGGGGAGCTGTTTTTT. Translation gives CASSLAGGPGGELFF.

The V gene is TRBV3-1 (or the pseudogene TRBV3-2), the J gene TRBJ1-1; D uncertain. Between the trimmed V and J ends, which lost 1 base and 4 bases, there was a span of 7 bases. This CDR3 is 13 amino acids long. Germline V gene data show CDR1 as LGHDT and CDR2 as YNNKEL (reference sequence). The CDR3 reads CASSQGARTEAFF. For the CDR3, the DNA is TGTGCCAGCAGCCAAGGGGCTCGCACTGAAGCTTTCTTT.

V usage is TRBV5-1 and J usage is TRBJ2-2; no reliable D call. The length of the CDR3 is 14 residues. CDR1 and CDR2 from the germline V gene are SGHRS and YFSETQ. The V end lost 0 bases, the J end lost 4 bases, and 7 bases lay between the germline ends. DNA of the CDR3: TGCGCCAGCAGCTTGGCACGGAGCACCGGGGAGCTGTTTTTT. Its protein product is CASSLARSTGELFF. Looking up the rest from reference TRBV5-1 and TRBJ2-2 gives the full variable domain: KAGVTQTPRYLIKTRGQQVTLSCSPISGHRSVSWYQQTPGQGLQFLFEYFSETQRNKGNFPGRFSGRQFSNSRSEMNVSTLELGDSALYLCASSLARSTGELFFGEGSRLTVL.